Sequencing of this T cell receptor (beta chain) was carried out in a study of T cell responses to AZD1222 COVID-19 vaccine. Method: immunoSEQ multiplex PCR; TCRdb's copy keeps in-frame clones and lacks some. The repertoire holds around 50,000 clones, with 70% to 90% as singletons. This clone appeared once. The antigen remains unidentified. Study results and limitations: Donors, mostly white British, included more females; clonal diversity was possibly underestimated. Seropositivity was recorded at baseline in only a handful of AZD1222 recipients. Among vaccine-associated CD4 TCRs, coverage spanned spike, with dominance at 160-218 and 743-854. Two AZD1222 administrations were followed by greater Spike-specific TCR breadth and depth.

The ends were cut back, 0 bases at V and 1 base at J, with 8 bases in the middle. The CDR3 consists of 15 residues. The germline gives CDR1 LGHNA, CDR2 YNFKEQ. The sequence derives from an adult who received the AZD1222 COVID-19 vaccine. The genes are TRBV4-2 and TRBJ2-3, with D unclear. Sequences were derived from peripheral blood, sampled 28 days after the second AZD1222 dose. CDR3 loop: CASSQDHSGTDTQYF. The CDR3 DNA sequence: TGTGCCAGCAGCCAAGATCACTCTGGCACAGATACGCAGTATTTT.